Listed below are T cell receptor beta chains from one sample, sequenced in a study of T cells in Graves' hyperthyroidism and ophthalmopathy. A single record per CDR3 protein comes from TCRdb applying MiXCR to the multiplex PCR reads. Of around 690,000 distinct CDR3 sequences detected, around 15% appear once; the ten largest clones hold 15% to 18%. Sequenced material: blood. The origin of the receptors is a man aged 45-60 years with Graves' hyperthyroidism. Each CDR3 is given with its conserved first and last residue. The D gene is left open where the match is weak. Rows give clone size only sometimes, using once, few, many, or a class for an expanded clone.

TRBV11-2	TRBD2	many	TRBJ2-3	TGTGCCAGCAGCTTGGAGGGACTAGGTAGGAGAGATACGCAGTATTTT	CASSLEGLGRRDTQYF
TRBV9	TRBD2	-	TRBJ2-1	TGTGCCAGCAGCGTTAGCGGGGAAACCTACAATGAGCAGTTCTTC	CASSVSGETYNEQFF
TRBV7-3	-	few	TRBJ2-6	TGTGCCAGCAGCTTATTAGCGTCTGGGGCCAACGTCCTGACTTTC	CASSLLASGANVLTF
TRBV7-2	TRBD2	-	TRBJ2-1	TGTGCCAGCAGCAACCGGCGGGAGGGTAATGAGCAGTTCTTC	CASSNRREGNEQFF
TRBV24-1	-	many	TRBJ2-2	TGTGCTGCAACCGGGGAGCTGTTTTTT	CAATGELFF
TRBV20-1	TRBD2	many	TRBJ2-1	TGCAGTGCTAGAGATCATCTCACTAGCGGGAGGGATGAGCAGTTCTTC	CSARDHLTSGRDEQFF
TRBV7-2	-	-	TRBJ1-5	TGTGCCAGCAGCTTAACCCTTGATCAGCCCCAGCATTTT	CASSLTLDQPQHF
TRBV12-3/TRBV12-4	TRBD2	many	TRBJ2-2	TGTGCCAGCAGTTCACGCCTCAAGGCTAGCGGGAGGGCCATGTTCGGGGAGCTGTTTTTT	CASSSRLKASGRAMFGELFF
TRBV15	-	many	TRBJ1-1	TGTGCCACCAGACTTTCCCGGGGGGGGTCCGGCACTGAAGCTTTCTTT	CATRLSRGGSGTEAFF
TRBV30	-	many	TRBJ2-2	TGTGCCTGGAGTGTATTTGGGGAGCTGTTTTTT	CAWSVFGELFF
TRBV30	TRBD1	few	TRBJ1-5	TGTGCCTGGAGTGTACCCGGGACAGTTAGCAATCAGCCCCAGCATTTT	CAWSVPGTVSNQPQHF
TRBV11-2	TRBD2	many	TRBJ2-1	TGTGCCAGCAGCTCGGGACTAGCGGGAGGGACCTACAATGAGCAGTTCTTC	CASSSGLAGGTYNEQFF
TRBV24-1	TRBD1	few	TRBJ1-5	TGTGCCACCAGTGTCGACAGGGATCAGCCCCAGCATTTT	CATSVDRDQPQHF
TRBV2	TRBD2	many	TRBJ2-7	TGTGCCACTACCCCCGCCAGCGGGAGGAACGAGCAGTACTTC	CATTPASGRNEQYF
TRBV28	TRBD2	-	TRBJ2-1	TGTGCCAGCAGTTGGCCGGGATGGGGACTAGCGGGAGACACTAGCTCCTACAATGAGCAGTTCTTC	CASSWPGWGLAGDTSSYNEQFF
TRBV7-3	TRBD1	many	TRBJ2-3	TGTGCCAGCAGCGTGACAGGGTTGGGAACAGATACGCAGTATTTT	CASSVTGLGTDTQYF
TRBV20-1	-	few	TRBJ1-6	TGCAGTGCGGTCGGGGGGGCCTCTCTCCCTTCACCCCTCCACTTT	CSAVGGASLPSPLHF
TRBV7-2	-	-	TRBJ2-1	TGTGCCAGCAGCACGGGACGCGGCGGGAATGAGCAGTTCTTC	CASSTGRGGNEQFF
TRBV28	TRBD2	many	TRBJ2-3	TGTGCCAGCAGTTTGGGGTTGGGACTAGCGGGAGCGACAGATACGCAGTATTTT	CASSLGLGLAGATDTQYF
TRBV27	TRBD2	many	TRBJ2-3	TGTGCCAGCAGCCCTGCACGGACTAGTGCAGGTACGCAGTATTTT	CASSPARTSAGTQYF
TRBV3-1	-	few	TRBJ1-1	TGTGCCAGTAAGATGTCCCCGGGGGGGGCTGAAGCTTTCTTT	CASKMSPGGAEAFF
TRBV6-1	TRBD1	many	TRBJ1-5	TGTGCCAGCAGTTCCCGGACAGGGGTTGACAATCAGCCCCAGCATTTT	CASSSRTGVDNQPQHF
TRBV2	-	many	TRBJ2-3	TGTGCCAGCAGTGAGGAGTTCACAGATACGCAGTATTTT	CASSEEFTDTQYF
TRBV7-9	TRBD1	few	TRBJ2-2	TGTGCCAGCAGCTTATCAGGGGGCTTCGGGGAGCTGTTTTTT	CASSLSGGFGELFF
TRBV3-1	-	few	TRBJ1-1	TGTGCCAGCAGCCAAGATCTCCCGGGAAGGCCGGAAGCTTTCTTT	CASSQDLPGRPEAFF
TRBV2	-	-	TRBJ1-3	TGTGCCAGCAGTCGGACAGCGGGAACTGGAGACACCATATATTTT	CASSRTAGTGDTIYF
TRBV11-2	-	many	TRBJ1-2	TGTGCCAGCAGCCCTACATTTTATGCTTTTAGACAGAAACAAGCTAACTATGGCTACACCTTC	CASSPTFYAFRQKQANYGYTF
TRBV12-3/TRBV12-4	-	few	TRBJ2-1	TGTGCCAGCAGTTTACGGTTTAGCAGCAATGAGCAGTTCTTC	CASSLRFSSNEQFF
TRBV7-9	-	few	TRBJ1-1	TGTGCCAGCAGCTTACTCCCCCTTTCGGAAGCTTTCTTT	CASSLLPLSEAFF
TRBV24-1	TRBD1	many	TRBJ2-1	TGTGCCACCAGTGCCGAGGACAGGCCGAACAATGAGCAGTTCTTC	CATSAEDRPNNEQFF
TRBV15	-	many	TRBJ2-7	TGTGCCACCAGCAGACCAGGGATAAACAGCTACGAGCAGTACTTC	CATSRPGINSYEQYF
TRBV6-1	-	-	TRBJ2-7	TGTGCCAGCAGCCTCGGGAGTCTCAACGAGCAGTACTTC	CASSLGSLNEQYF
TRBV6-2/TRBV6-3	-	many	TRBJ2-7	TGTGCCAGCAGCAACGATTTGGCGCTCCACGAGCAGTACTTC	CASSNDLALHEQYF
TRBV6-2/TRBV6-3	-	-	TRBJ2-7	TGTGCCAGCACCCACGAGGGCGGATCCTACGACTACGAGCAGTACTTC	CASTHEGGSYDYEQYF
TRBV12-3/TRBV12-4	-	many	TRBJ1-5	TGTGCCAGCAGTTTATCCGAGAGCAATCAGCCCCAGCATTTT	CASSLSESNQPQHF
TRBV28	-	many	TRBJ1-2	TGTGCCAGCAGTGACGACAGGCCCGTTATGCGTGGCTACACCTTC	CASSDDRPVMRGYTF
TRBV9	TRBD2	few	TRBJ2-3	TGTGCCAGCACCCAGGGGACTAGCGGGTTTGATACGCAGTATTTT	CASTQGTSGFDTQYF
TRBV30	-	many	TRBJ1-2	TGTGCCTGGAGTGTAGATCCGGTCGGCTACACCTTC	CAWSVDPVGYTF
TRBV28	-	many	TRBJ2-7	TGTGCCAGCAGTTCCGGGGGCCGAACCTACGAGCAGTACTTC	CASSSGGRTYEQYF
TRBV28	-	few	TRBJ2-7	TGTGCCAGCAGGCCGGGACTGAGCTCCTACGAGCAGTACTTC	CASRPGLSSYEQYF
TRBV27	-	many	TRBJ1-5	TGTGCCAGCATGACAGCAATCCTAAATCAGCCCCAGCATTTT	CASMTAILNQPQHF
TRBV12-3/TRBV12-4	-	many	TRBJ1-2	TGTGTTGAGGGGACTAACTATGGCTACACCTTC	CVEGTNYGYTF
TRBV30	TRBD1	-	TRBJ1-2	TGTGCCTGGAGTGCGGAGGGCAGGGGGCAGTTTCGGTATGGCTACACCTTC	CAWSAEGRGQFRYGYTF
TRBV5-1	-	many	TRBJ1-6	TGCGCCAGCAGCTTGGCAGGATCCTATAATTCACCCCTCCACTTT	CASSLAGSYNSPLHF
TRBV7-9	-	-	TRBJ1-5	TGTGCCAGCAGCGCAGACAGTGGCAATCAGCCCCAGCATTTT	CASSADSGNQPQHF
TRBV7-9	-	few	TRBJ1-1	TGTGCCAGCAGCTTAGAGGTGGTAACTGAAGCTTTCTTT	CASSLEVVTEAFF
TRBV4-3	-	few	TRBJ1-1	TGCGCCAGCAGCCAAGGAGAGGATTGGAGCACTGAAGCTTTCTTT	CASSQGEDWSTEAFF
TRBV18	TRBD1	-	TRBJ2-2	TGTGCCAGCTCACCAGACGAAGAGACAGGGGGGGAGAGGCTGTTTTTT	CASSPDEETGGERLFF